These T cell receptor beta chains were read from a single sample in a study of cytomegalovirus exposure and HLA in healthy donors. The repertoire was sequenced with immunoSEQ multiplex PCR; TCRdb's copy has only in-frame clones and lacks some. The data contain 150,000 to 200,000 clones, over 65% of them singletons. The source material was PBMCs. Every receptor here comes from a man aged 18 to 35 in good health and CMV-seropositive. CDR3s include the opening cysteine and the closing phenylalanine or tryptophan. D genes are given only for firm matches. Rows give clone size only sometimes, using once, few, many, or a class for an expanded clone.

- | TRBJ2-2 | TRBV13 | - | CASRPRGTGELFF | TGTGCCAGCAGGCCCAGGGGAACCGGGGAGCTGTTTTTT
- | TRBJ1-2 | TRBV7-8 | - | CASSLVPRYGYTF | TGTGCCAGCAGCTTAGTCCCGCGGTATGGCTACACCTTC
- | TRBJ1-6 | TRBV5-6 | - | CASSVNPAADSPLHF | TGTGCCAGCAGCGTCAACCCGGCCGCGGATTCACCCCTCCACTTT
TRBD1 | TRBJ1-1 | TRBV9 | - | CASSASTGSFRAEAFF | TGTGCCAGCAGCGCTTCGACAGGGTCTTTTAGGGCTGAAGCTTTCTTT
- | TRBJ1-1 | TRBV11-2 | - | CASSLLHTVNTEAFF | TGTGCCAGCAGCTTACTCCACACAGTGAACACTGAAGCTTTCTTT
TRBD1 | TRBJ1-1 | TRBV19 | - | CATRDRPNTEAFF | TGTGCCACCCGGGACAGACCGAACACTGAAGCTTTCTTT
TRBD2 | TRBJ2-3 | TRBV19 | - | CASSKGLAGPTDTQYF | TGTGCCAGTAGTAAAGGACTAGCGGGGCCCACAGATACGCAGTATTTT
TRBD1 | TRBJ2-5 | TRBV6-5 | - | CASSRPGTGGETQYF | TGTGCCAGCAGTAGACCCGGGACAGGAGGAGAGACCCAGTACTTC
TRBD1 | TRBJ1-2 | TRBV11-2 | - | CASSVTGGSNYGYTF | TGTGCCAGCAGCGTTACAGGGGGGAGTAACTATGGCTACACCTTC
TRBD2 | TRBJ2-6 | TRBV27 | once | CASSLRGIHSSGRAYGANVLTF | TGTGCCAGCAGTTTGAGGGGAATTCACAGTAGCGGGAGGGCCTATGGGGCCAACGTCCTGACTTTC
TRBD1 | TRBJ1-2 | TRBV14 | - | CASSQAFVGQGEFNGYTF | TGTGCCAGCAGCCAGGCCTTCGTCGGACAGGGGGAATTTAATGGCTACACCTTC
TRBD2 | TRBJ2-5 | TRBV2 | - | CASGGGTGGGETQYF | TGTGCCAGTGGGGGGGGGACGGGTGGTGGGGAGACCCAGTACTTC
- | TRBJ1-4 | TRBV15 | once | CATSRGRATNEKLFF | TGTGCCACCAGCAGAGGGAGGGCAACTAATGAAAAACTGTTTTTT
- | TRBJ1-2 | TRBV19 | - | CASSLRTVGDYGYTF | TGTGCCAGTAGTCTTCGGACAGTTGGGGACTATGGCTACACCTTC
TRBD2 | TRBJ2-1 | TRBV6-5 | - | CASSYGLAGGRNEQFF | TGTGCCAGCAGTTACGGACTAGCGGGGGGTCGGAATGAGCAGTTCTTC
- | TRBJ1-1 | TRBV7-9 | - | CASSLGGRDEAFF | TGTGCCAGCAGCTTGGGAGGGAGGGATGAAGCTTTCTTT
TRBD1 | TRBJ1-2 | TRBV7-2 | few | CASSLVGTDGSYTF | TGTGCCAGCAGCTTAGTGGGGACAGATGGGAGCTACACCTTC
- | TRBJ1-1 | TRBV18 | - | CASSPMVREQSTEAFF | TGTGCCAGCTCACCAATGGTGAGGGAACAGAGCACTGAAGCTTTCTTT
TRBD1 | TRBJ2-2 | TRBV19 | - | CASSIIRDRANTGELFF | TGTGCCAGTAGTATAATCCGGGACAGGGCGAACACCGGGGAGCTGTTTTTT
- | TRBJ1-2 | TRBV6-5 | few | CASILRAGANGYTF | TGTGCCAGCATCCTCCGAGCAGGGGCCAATGGCTACACCTTC
- | TRBJ1-2 | TRBV29-1 | - | CSVVRGLRFNGYTF | TGCAGCGTTGTCCGGGGACTCCGCTTCAATGGCTACACCTTC
- | TRBJ1-4 | TRBV9 | - | CASSAQDWTENEKLFF | TGTGCCAGCAGCGCCCAAGATTGGACAGAGAATGAAAAACTGTTTTTT
- | TRBJ1-1 | TRBV14 | - | CASSQFQNTEAFF | TGTGCCAGCAGCCAATTTCAAAACACTGAAGCTTTCTTT
TRBD1 | TRBJ2-2 | TRBV29-1 | few | CSVIRQGAGELFF | TGCAGCGTTATACGACAGGGGGCCGGGGAGCTGTTTTTT
- | TRBJ2-6 | TRBV7-8 | few | CASTQVLQGWAGANVLTF | TGTGCCAGCACCCAAGTATTACAGGGTTGGGCTGGGGCCAACGTCCTGACTTTC
- | TRBJ2-5 | TRBV7-7 | - | CASSLAQKETQYF | TGTGCTAGCAGCTTAGCGCAGAAAGAGACCCAGTACTTC
TRBD2 | TRBJ2-3 | TRBV28 | - | CASTELANTDTQYF | TGTGCCAGCACCGAACTAGCGAACACAGATACGCAGTATTTT
TRBD2 | TRBJ2-5 | TRBV2 | - | CASVGGGGALETQYF | TGTGCCAGCGTGGGTGGCGGGGGGGCCCTTGAGACCCAGTACTTC
TRBD1 | TRBJ1-6 | TRBV18 | - | CASSPGQGANSPLHF | TGTGCCAGCTCTCCGGGACAGGGGGCAAACTCACCCCTCCACTTT
- | TRBJ2-2 | TRBV5-6 | - | CASSVGSRGAGELFF | TGTGCCAGCAGCGTCGGGTCTCGAGGAGCCGGGGAGCTGTTTTTT